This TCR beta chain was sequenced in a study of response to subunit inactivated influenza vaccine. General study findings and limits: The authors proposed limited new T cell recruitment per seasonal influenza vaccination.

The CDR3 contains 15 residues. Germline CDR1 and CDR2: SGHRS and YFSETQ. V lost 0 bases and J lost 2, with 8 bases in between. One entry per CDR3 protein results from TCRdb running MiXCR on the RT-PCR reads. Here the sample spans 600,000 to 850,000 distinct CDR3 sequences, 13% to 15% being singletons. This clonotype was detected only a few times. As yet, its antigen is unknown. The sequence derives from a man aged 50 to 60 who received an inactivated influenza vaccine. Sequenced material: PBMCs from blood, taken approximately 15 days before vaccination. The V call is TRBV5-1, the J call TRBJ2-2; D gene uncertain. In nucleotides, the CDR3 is TGCGCCAGCAGCTTGGGCAGCCCTAACACCGGGGAGCTGTTTTTT. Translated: CASSLGSPNTGELFF.